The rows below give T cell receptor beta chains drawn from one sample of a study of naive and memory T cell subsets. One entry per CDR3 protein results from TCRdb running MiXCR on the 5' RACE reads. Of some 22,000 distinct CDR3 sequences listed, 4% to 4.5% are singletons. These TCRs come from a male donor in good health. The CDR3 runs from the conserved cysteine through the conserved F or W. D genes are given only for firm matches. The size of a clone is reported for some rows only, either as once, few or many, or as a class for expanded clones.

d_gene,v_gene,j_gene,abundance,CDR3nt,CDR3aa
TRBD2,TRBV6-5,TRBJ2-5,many,TGTGCCAGCAGTAACATAGCGGGGGGGCAAGAGACCCAGTACTTC,CASSNIAGGQETQYF
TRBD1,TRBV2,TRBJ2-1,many,TGTGCCAGCAGGGCTCTCGTCGGACAGGTATTCGGCGCGGACGATGAGCAGTTCTTC,CASRALVGQVFGADDEQFF
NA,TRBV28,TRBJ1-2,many,TGTGCCAGTTCGGTGGCAGTGGCGCGGGGCTATGGCTACACCTTC,CASSVAVARGYGYTF
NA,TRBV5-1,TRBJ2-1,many,TGCGCCAGCAGCTTGGATCTGCAGAGAGATGAGCAGTTCTTC,CASSLDLQRDEQFF
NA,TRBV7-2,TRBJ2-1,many,TGTGCCAGCAGCTTTGGGGGCCCTATTTACAATGAGCAGTTCTTC,CASSFGGPIYNEQFF
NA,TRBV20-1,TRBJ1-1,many,TGCAGTGCTAGAGGTACAAGCAACACTGAAGCTTTCTTT,CSARGTSNTEAFF
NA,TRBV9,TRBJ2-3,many,TGTGCCAGCAGCCCTCAGACTTGGTGGGGAACAGATACGCAGTATTTT,CASSPQTWWGTDTQYF
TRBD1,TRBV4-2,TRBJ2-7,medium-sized,TGTGCCAGCAGCCATACTCCGGGACAGGCCTACGAGCAGTACTTC,CASSHTPGQAYEQYF
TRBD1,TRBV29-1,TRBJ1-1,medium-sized,TGCAGCACATTTACAGGGGGTTACACTGAAGCTTTCTTT,CSTFTGGYTEAFF
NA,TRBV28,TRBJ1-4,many,TGTGCCAGCAGTCCGACAGGACACGCAACTAATGAAAAACTGTTTTTT,CASSPTGHATNEKLFF
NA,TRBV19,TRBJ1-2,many,TGTGCCAGTACCCCAGGGCAGGCAAGTTCAGTGGATGGCTACACCTTC,CASTPGQASSVDGYTF
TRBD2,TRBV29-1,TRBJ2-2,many,TGCAGCGCTGGAAATACGGGAGGCAACACCGGGGAGCTGTTTTTT,CSAGNTGGNTGELFF
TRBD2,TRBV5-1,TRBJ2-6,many,TGCGCCAGCAGCTTGGTCTCTTGGGCTAGCGGGAGGGCCTTTGGGGCCAACGTCCTGACTTTC,CASSLVSWASGRAFGANVLTF
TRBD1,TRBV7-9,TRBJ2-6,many,TGTGCCAGCAGCAACCGACAGGGGGCTGGGTCTGGGGCCAACGTCCTGACTTTC,CASSNRQGAGSGANVLTF
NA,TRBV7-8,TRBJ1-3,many,TGTGCCAGCAGCGTGTTTGGAAACACCATATATTTT,CASSVFGNTIYF
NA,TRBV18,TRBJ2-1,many,TGTGCCAGCTCACCGGGAGACCCCGGGATCTTC,CASSPGDPGIF
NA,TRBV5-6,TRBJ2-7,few,TGTGCCAGCAGCCCCGAAGGCGACAGAGCTTTAGAGCAGTACTTC,CASSPEGDRALEQYF
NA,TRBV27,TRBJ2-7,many,TGTGCCAGCAGTTCCGGCGACATTTCCTACGAGCAGTACTTC,CASSSGDISYEQYF
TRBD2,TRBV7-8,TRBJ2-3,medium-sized,TGTGCCAGCAGCTTAGCGGGAGGCGGGGGGAGCACAGATACGCAGTATTTT,CASSLAGGGGSTDTQYF
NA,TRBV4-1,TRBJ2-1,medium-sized,TGCGCCAGCAGCCAAGAAGCGGGCCTCCCCCGAAATGAGCAGTTCTTC,CASSQEAGLPRNEQFF
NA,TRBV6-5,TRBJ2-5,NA,TGTGCCAGCAGTTACTCGGGACATCAAGAGACCCAGTACTTC,CASSYSGHQETQYF
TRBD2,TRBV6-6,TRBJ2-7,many,TGTGCCAGCATTTCTGTCGCGGGAGCGGACTACGAGCAGTACTTC,CASISVAGADYEQYF
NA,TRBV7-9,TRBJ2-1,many,TGTGCCAGCAGCGCCTGGACGAGTGAGCAGTTCTTC,CASSAWTSEQFF
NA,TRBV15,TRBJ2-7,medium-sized,TGTGCCACCAGCAGCCGCACAACGGGTCACGAGCAGTACTTC,CATSSRTTGHEQYF
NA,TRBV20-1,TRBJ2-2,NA,TGCAGTGCTAGCCAGGTCGTCACCGGGGAGCTGTTTTTT,CSASQVVTGELFF
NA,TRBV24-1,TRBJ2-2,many,TGTGCCACCAGTGATTTGAAACCACAGATTTACACCGGGGAGCTGTTTTTT,CATSDLKPQIYTGELFF
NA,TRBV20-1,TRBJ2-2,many,TGCAGTGCTAGAGGGCAGGAGAACACCGGGGAGCTGTTTTTT,CSARGQENTGELFF
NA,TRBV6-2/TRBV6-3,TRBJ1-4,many,TGTGCCAGCAGTTATTCGGGATCTTTAATGAAGAAACTGTTTTTT,CASSYSGSLMKKLFF